A single sample gave rise to the 9 T cell receptor beta chains below, sequenced in a study of beta chain features in type 1 diabetes. The sequenced template was cDNA made from the entire isolated RNA. Clones were sequenced by immunoSEQ multiplex PCR, and TCRdb holds only the in-frame ones, with some missing. The sample lists a few hundred thousand clones, around 20% occurring once. Material: naive CD4+ T cells from blood. The source is a woman under 30 in good health.

This chain connects TRBV2 to TRBJ2-2, with TRBD1 identical over 9 bases. The CDR3 is 14 amino acids. V trimming: 7 bases; J trimming: 4 bases; junction bases outside the gene matches: 4. Germline values: CDR1 SNHLY, CDR2 FYNNEI. The CDR3 nucleotides read TGTGCCAGCACCCGGGACAGGGTCACCGGGGAGCTGTTTTTT. This translates into CASTRDRVTGELFF.

This clone has only a few counts. The V and J genes are TRBV4-1 and TRBJ2-3, with D possibly being TRBD2 (5 bases). This CDR3 is built from 16 residues. Trimming left V 1 base short and J 4 bases short, with 15 bases between. Germline assignment: CDR1 MGHRA and CDR2 YSYEKL. The chain's CDR3 is CASSQAHNLGADTQYF. In nucleotides, the CDR3 is TGCGCCAGCAGCCAAGCCCATAACTTGGGAGCAGATACGCAGTATTTT.

This clone was detected only a few times. The chain joins TRBV18 to TRBJ1-1; TRBD1 is a possible D gene (5 bases). CDR1 and CDR2 from the germline V gene are KGHSH and LQKENI. V shed 0 bases and J shed 8 bases, with 13 bases lying between them. The CDR3 is 14 amino acids. The CDR3 region is CASSPPPDISEAFF. In DNA, the CDR3 is TGTGCCAGCTCACCACCCCCGGACATCTCAGAAGCTTTCTTT.

CDR3 in DNA: TGTGCCAGCAGCCCGGGACAGGCCCTTAACGAGCAGTACTTC. It yields the protein CASSPGQALNEQYF. The rearrangement uses TRBV7-9 and TRBJ2-7; 8 nucleotides agree with TRBD1. Germline CDR1 reads SEHNR; CDR2 reads FQNEAQ (reference sequence). The trim removed 5 bases at V and 5 bases at J, leaving 8 bases unmatched. The CDR3 covers 14 residues.

This clone was detected a few times. The chain uses TRBV30 and TRBJ2-7, with D unclear. Germline V CDR1 and CDR2: GTSNPN, SVGIG (reference sequence). The CDR3 extends over 13 amino acids. Trimming shortened V by 5 bases and J by 0 bases, and 11 bases separated the two germline ends. The CDR3 reads CAWVHDISYEQYF. The CDR3 DNA is TGTGCCTGGGTCCATGACATCTCCTACGAGCAGTACTTC.

The chain couples TRBV25-1 to TRBJ1-3; D remains unclear. This CDR3 spans 13 amino acids. Germline CDR1 is MGHDK and CDR2 is SYGVNS. V was pared by 5 bases and J by 0 bases, with 5 bases between. The chain's CDR3 is CASSRSSGNTIYF. CDR3 DNA sequence: TGTGCCAGCAGTCGGAGCTCTGGAAACACCATATATTTT.

This clone appeared a few times. This rearrangement joins TRBV20-1 to TRBJ2-1; 11 nucleotides agree with TRBD2. Germline CDR1 and CDR2: DFQATT and SNEGSKA (reference sequence). V shed 6 bases, J shed 14 bases, and the junction held 6 bases outside the gene matches. This CDR3 comprises 11 residues. CDR3 nucleotides: TGCAGTGCCAGTCTAGCGGGGGGCGAGTTCTTC. Amino acids: CSASLAGGEFF.

The table lists this clone with a few counts. CDR3 residues: CASSLGTGFTEAFF. The CDR3 DNA is TGTGCCAGCAGCTTAGGCACAGGGTTCACTGAAGCTTTCTTT. This chain connects TRBV7-2 to TRBJ1-1; D might be TRBD1 (6 bases). CDR1 and CDR2 (germline): SGHTA, FQGNSA. V lost 1 base, J lost 4 bases, and 10 bases lay in between. The CDR3 consists of 14 residues.

This clone turned up a few times. The V call is TRBV11-2, the J call TRBJ1-1; D is perhaps TRBD1 (6 bases). This CDR3 region has 12 residues. In germline, CDR1 is SGHAT, CDR2 FQNNGV. The V end was cut by 1 base, the J end by 14 bases, with 14 bases between. The CDR3 nucleotides read TGTGCCAGCAGCTTAGGAGGCCAGGGGCGCTTCTTT. It yields the protein CASSLGGQGRFF.